Each of the 8 T cell receptor beta chains below was sequenced from the same sample in a study of cytomegalovirus exposure and HLA in healthy donors. A multiplex PCR was run with 60 Vbeta primers and 13 Jbeta primers. The protocol was immunoSEQ multiplex PCR, while the TCRdb copy is restricted to in-frame clones and leaves out a portion. The data contain 150,000 to 200,000 clones, around 80% of them singletons. Source material: PBMCs. The receptors come from a man aged 40-49 years in good health and CMV-seronegative.

CDR3 residues: CAISEGQAARNQPQHF. The CDR3 DNA is TGTGCCATCAGTGAAGGACAGGCCGCACGCAATCAGCCCCAGCATTTT. The chain recombines TRBV10-3 with TRBJ1-5, with 7 nucleotides matching TRBD1. The V and J ends lost 3 bases and 2 bases, in that order; junction bases with no gene match: 7. CDR1 ENHRY and CDR2 SYGVKD come from the germline V gene. This CDR3 comprises 16 residues.

Only a few counts were recorded for this clone. V usage is TRBV27 and J usage is TRBJ2-7; 8 bases line up with TRBD1. V dropped 4 bases and J dropped 6; count of bases not matched to a gene: 2. CDR3 length: 12 amino acids. The germline V gene has CDR1 MNHEY and CDR2 SMNVEV (reference sequence). CDR3 residues: CASSSTGVEQYF. DNA of the CDR3: TGTGCCAGCAGTTCGACAGGGGTCGAGCAGTACTTC.

V and J are TRBV6-6 and TRBJ1-2; no firm D call. The CDR3 sequence is 13 residues long. Per germline, CDR1 MNHNY and CDR2 SVGAGI (reference sequence). V dropped 6 bases and J dropped 1 base, with 9 bases sitting between them. CDR3 in DNA: TGTGCCAGCAGCCTACAGCTTAACTATGGCTACACCTTC. Protein product: CASSLQLNYGYTF.

The chain employs TRBV7-2 and TRBJ2-2; perhaps TRBD1 as D (6 bases). Germline V gene lookup returns CDR1 SGHTA and CDR2 FQGNSA. The CDR3 runs 15 residues. Trimming took 5 bases from V and 1 from J, leaving 11 bases between them. Here the CDR3 DNA reads TGTGCCAGCAGCCGAGGGGGTGGGAACACCGGGGAGCTGTTTTTT. Translating gives CASSRGGGNTGELFF.

With regard to this clone: Other DNA sequences of this sample code for an identical CDR3. The gene calls are TRBV11-3 and TRBJ1-5; D call uncertain. Looked up from germline, CDR1 is SGHNT and CDR2 is YENEEA. V was shortened by 1 base and J by 2 bases, with 9 bases between the two germline ends. The CDR3 spans 15 residues. Written as DNA, the CDR3 is TGTGCCAGCAGCTTAGGCGGGCAGGGCAATCAGCCCCAGCATTTT. This encodes CASSLGGQGNQPQHF.

The chain recombines TRBV28 with TRBJ1-5; D uncertain. The V gene's germline CDR1 is MDHEN and CDR2 SYDVKM. V lost 2 bases and J lost 3, with 8 bases in between. This CDR3 is built from 14 residues. The CDR3 region has the DNA TGTGCCAGCAGTTTACCTTATAACAATCAGCCCCAGCATTTT. Translated: CASSLPYNNQPQHF.

The chain links TRBV27 to TRBJ2-6; no clear D gene. The CDR3 has 17 residues. Germline V gives CDR1 MNHEY, CDR2 SMNVEV (reference sequence). The V and J ends lost 2 bases and 0 bases respectively, with 11 bases between them. The CDR3 coding sequence is TGTGCCAGCAGTTTAAGCCGACTGATCTCTGGGGCCAACGTCCTGACTTTC. Amino acid sequence: CASSLSRLISGANVLTF.

This clone was counted a single time. This chain uses TRBV18 with TRBJ1-1, with 9 bases identical to TRBD1. The CDR3 contains 13 residues. Germline CDR1 KGHSH, CDR2 LQKENI. Trimming took 2 bases from V and 6 from J; bases not matched to a gene: 1. In DNA form, the CDR3 reads TGTGCCAGCTCACCAGGGACAGGGCCTGAAGCTTTCTTT. Protein sequence: CASSPGTGPEAFF.